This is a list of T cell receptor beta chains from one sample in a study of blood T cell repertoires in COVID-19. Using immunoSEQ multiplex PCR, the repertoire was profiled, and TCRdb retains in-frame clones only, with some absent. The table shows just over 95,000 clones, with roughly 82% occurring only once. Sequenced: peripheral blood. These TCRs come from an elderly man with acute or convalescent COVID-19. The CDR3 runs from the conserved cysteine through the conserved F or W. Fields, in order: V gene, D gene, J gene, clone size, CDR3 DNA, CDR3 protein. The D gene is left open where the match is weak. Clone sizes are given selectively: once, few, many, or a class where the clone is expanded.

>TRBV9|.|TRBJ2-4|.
TGTGCCAGCAGCGCGAAGGAGGACTACAAAAACATTCAGTACTTC
CASSAKEDYKNIQYF
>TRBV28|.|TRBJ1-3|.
TGTGCCAGCAGTCTCGGGACTCCGGATGGAAACACCATATATTTT
CASSLGTPDGNTIYF
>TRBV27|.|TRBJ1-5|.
TGTGCCAGCACCCCACGGGGTGCAAATCAGCCCCAGCATTTT
CASTPRGANQPQHF
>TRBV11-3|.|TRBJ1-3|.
TGTGCCAGCAGCTTAGGAGGAGAAAACACCATATATTTT
CASSLGGENTIYF
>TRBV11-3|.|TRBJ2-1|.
TGTGCCAGCAGCTTAAGGAATTTGGGGCACAATGAGCAGTTCTTC
CASSLRNLGHNEQFF
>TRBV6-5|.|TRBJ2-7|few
TGTGCCAGCGGCCAGGGGCCTATCTACGAGCAGTACTTC
CASGQGPIYEQYF
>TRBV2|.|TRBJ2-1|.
TGTGCCAGCAAACTAGCAAGGTTGAATGAGCAGTTCTTC
CASKLARLNEQFF
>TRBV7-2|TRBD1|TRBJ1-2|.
TGTGCCAGCAGCCCGCAGGGGGCCGGAGATGGCTACACCTTC
CASSPQGAGDGYTF
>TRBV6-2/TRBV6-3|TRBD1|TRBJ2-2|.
TGTGCCAGCAACCCGGGACAGGCATTTGCCGGGGAGCTGTTTTTT
CASNPGQAFAGELFF
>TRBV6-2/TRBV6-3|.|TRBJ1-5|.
TGTGCCAGCAGTTACTCTTTGGGTCCGGAGCAGCCCCAGCATTTT
CASSYSLGPEQPQHF
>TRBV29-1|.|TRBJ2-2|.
TGCAGCATTTGGGCCACAAGAACCGGGGAGCTGTTTTTT
CSIWATRTGELFF
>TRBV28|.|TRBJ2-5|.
TGTGCCAGTAGGGAGGTCGCGGTCGAAGAGACCCAGTACTTC
CASREVAVEETQYF
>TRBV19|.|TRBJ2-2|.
TGTGCCAGTAGCCAGTGGGGGGAGCTGTTTTTT
CASSQWGELFF
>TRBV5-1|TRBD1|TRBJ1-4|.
TGCGCCAGCAAGATGGACAGGGAAGGCGAAAAACTGTTTTTT
CASKMDREGEKLFF
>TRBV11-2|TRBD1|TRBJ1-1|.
TGTGCCAGCAGCTTAGCCGGACAGGGGAACACTGAAGCTTTCTTT
CASSLAGQGNTEAFF
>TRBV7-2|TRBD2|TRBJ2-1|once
TGTGCCAGCAGCTTATCCGCCCTCAGCGGGAGCTCCTACAATGAGCAGTTCTTC
CASSLSALSGSSYNEQFF
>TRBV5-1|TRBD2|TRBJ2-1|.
TGCGCCAGCTCCCTCGTAGGAGCGGGAGCGGGGAATGAGCAGTTCTTC
CASSLVGAGAGNEQFF
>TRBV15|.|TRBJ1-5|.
TGTGCCACCAGCAGAGATGCCGGGACAATTAGCAATCAGCCCCAGCATTTT
CATSRDAGTISNQPQHF
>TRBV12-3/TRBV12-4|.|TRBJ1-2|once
TGTGCCAGCAGTACTCTTGAGGGCCATGGCTACACCTTC
CASSTLEGHGYTF
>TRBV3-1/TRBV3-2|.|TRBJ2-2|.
TGTGCCAGCAGCCAACAAACTATAGATCCCGGGGAGCTGTTTTTT
CASSQQTIDPGELFF
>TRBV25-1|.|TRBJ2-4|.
TGTGCCAGCAGTAGGGGTGCACCCGGTGAAGACATTCAGTACTTC
CASSRGAPGEDIQYF
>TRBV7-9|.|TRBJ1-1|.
TGTGCCAGCAGCTTAGAGAGTTCAGGATCAGCTTTCTTT
CASSLESSGSAFF
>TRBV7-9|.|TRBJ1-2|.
TGTGCCAGCAGCCAGGGACACGATGGATTCTATGGCTACACCTTC
CASSQGHDGFYGYTF
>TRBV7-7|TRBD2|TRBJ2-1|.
TGTGCCAGCAGCTTAGGGGGGGGTCCTAGCTCCTACAATGAGCAGTTCTTC
CASSLGGGPSSYNEQFF
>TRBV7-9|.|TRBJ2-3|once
TGTGCCAGCAGCCGCCCGGAGCGGAATACGCAGTATTTT
CASSRPERNTQYF
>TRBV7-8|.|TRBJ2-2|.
TGTGCCAGCAGCTTAATAGCGGTTAACACCGGGGAGCTGTTTTTT
CASSLIAVNTGELFF
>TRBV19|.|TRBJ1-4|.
TGTGCCAGTAGTAACATACAGGGAAGTGGATCTGAAAAACTGTTTTTT
CASSNIQGSGSEKLFF
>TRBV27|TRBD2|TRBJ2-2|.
TGTGCCAGCTCGACGCTAGCGGGAGGGGGGCATATCGGGGAGCTGTTTTTT
CASSTLAGGGHIGELFF
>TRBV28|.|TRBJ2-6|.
TGTGCCAGCAGTTTAACAGGGTCTGGGGCCAACGTCCTGACTTTC
CASSLTGSGANVLTF
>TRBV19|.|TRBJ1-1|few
TGTGCCACCCTTGGGGGGGACACTGAAGCTTTCTTT
CATLGGDTEAFF
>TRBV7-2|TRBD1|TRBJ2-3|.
TGTGCCAGCAGAGGGATGGGGGACAGGGAGTACACAGATACGCAGTATTTT
CASRGMGDREYTDTQYF
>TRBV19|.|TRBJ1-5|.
TGTGCCAGTAGCCCTCGGGGGGCGCAGGGCAATCAGCCCCAGCATTTT
CASSPRGAQGNQPQHF
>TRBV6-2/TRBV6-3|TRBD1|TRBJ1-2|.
TGTGCCAGCAGTTACCCCCCGGGACAGGGGAAGAACTATGGCTACACCTTC
CASSYPPGQGKNYGYTF
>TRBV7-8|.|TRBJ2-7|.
TGTGCCAGCAGCCCGAACAGCTACGAGCAGTACTTC
CASSPNSYEQYF
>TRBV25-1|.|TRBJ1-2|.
TGTGCCAGCAGTGACTCACAGGGTCGGGGCTACACCTTC
CASSDSQGRGYTF
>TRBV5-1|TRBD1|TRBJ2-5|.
TGCGCCAGCAGCGGAGGGACAGGTCAAGAGACCCAGTACTTC
CASSGGTGQETQYF
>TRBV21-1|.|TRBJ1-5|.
TGTGCCAGCAGCAAAAAGAATATTCGGCAGGGTCCATCCGATAGCAATCAGCCCCAGCATTTT
CASSKKNIRQGPSDSNQPQHF
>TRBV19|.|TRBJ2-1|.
TGTGCCACCCAAGGTAGGGGACAGTTCTTC
CATQGRGQFF
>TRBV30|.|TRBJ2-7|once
TGTGCCTGGAGTTCTACCCTCCCCGCAGGGATCCTTGACTACGAGCAGTACTTC
CAWSSTLPAGILDYEQYF
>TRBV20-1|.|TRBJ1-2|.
TGCAGTGCTAGTGACACCATGACTGATTACACCTTC
CSASDTMTDYTF
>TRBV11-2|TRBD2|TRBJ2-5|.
TGTGCCAGCAGCTTAGGGGAGATAGCGGGAGGGAGCGAGACCCAGTACTTC
CASSLGEIAGGSETQYF
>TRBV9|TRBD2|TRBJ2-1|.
TGTGCCAGCAGCGTTAGCGGGGCCAATGAGCAGTTCTTC
CASSVSGANEQFF
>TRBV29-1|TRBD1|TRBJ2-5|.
TGCAGCGGTCGACAGGGGGGAGGAGAGACCCAGTACTTC
CSGRQGGGETQYF
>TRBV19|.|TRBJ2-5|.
TGTGCCAGTAGTATAGCGGCAGGGCGTGAGGAGACCCAGTACTTC
CASSIAAGREETQYF
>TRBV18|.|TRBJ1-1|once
TGTGCCAGCTCAGTGGGGGGGATAGTAAACACTGAAGCTTTCTTT
CASSVGGIVNTEAFF
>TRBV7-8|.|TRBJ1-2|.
TGTGCCAGCAGGGCCCGGAGACAGCTCTATGGCTACACCTTC
CASRARRQLYGYTF
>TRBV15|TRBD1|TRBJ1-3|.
TGTGCCACCAGCAGGACAGGGCCAGACTCTGGAAACACCATATATTTT
CATSRTGPDSGNTIYF
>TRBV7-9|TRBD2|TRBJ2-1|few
TGTGCCATTAGCGGGAGTTCCTACAATGAGCAGTTCTTC
CAISGSSYNEQFF